The 31 T cell receptor beta chains below all came from one sample that was sequenced in a study of T cell repertoires in cytomegalovirus infection. Using its own MiXCR run on the reads, TCRdb lists one record per CDR3 protein. Among some 250,000 distinct CDR3 sequences listed, approximately 9% were seen once. The specimen sequenced was PBMCs. The receptors were sampled from a human donor in good health (CMV status not recorded). Some clones in this sample may be carry-over from other donors' samples.

This clonotype has at least ten counts. The chain carries TRBV7-2 and TRBJ1-1; D gene unclear. Trimming took 1 base from V and 6 from J, leaving 18 bases between them. There are 16 residues in the CDR3. Germline V lookup: CDR1 SGHTA, CDR2 FQGNSA. The DNA for the CDR3 is TGTGCCAGCAGCTTAGAAAGTCGTTGGGGAGGGCCTGAAGCTTTCTTT. Amino acid sequence: CASSLESRWGGPEAFF.

This chain joins TRBV20-1 and TRBJ1-2; tentative D call: TRBD1 (6 bases). From germline, CDR1 is DFQATT and CDR2 SNEGSKA (reference sequence). This CDR3 comprises 14 residues. The V gene lost 3 bases and the J gene lost 5 bases, with 16 bases spanning the gap. The CDR3, as DNA: TGCAGTGCTAGGGGTCAGGGGTTTATGTATGGCTACACCTTC. Translating gives CSARGQGFMYGYTF.

At least ten counts were recorded for this clonotype. The rearrangement joins TRBV28 to TRBJ2-7; perhaps D is TRBD1 or TRBD2 (5 bases each). Germline V gene lookup returns CDR1 MDHEN and CDR2 SYDVKM. The CDR3 contains 15 residues. Trimming shortened V by 7 bases and J by 2 bases, and 18 bases separated the two germline ends. The CDR3 DNA follows: TGTGCCAGCACCATCAGGGCAGGAGGAACCTACGAGCAGTACTTC. It is translated as CASTIRAGGTYEQYF.

This clonotype occurred many times. This chain uses TRBV7-8 with TRBJ1-5, with 12 nucleotides matching TRBD1. Germline V gives CDR1 SGHVS, CDR2 FQNEAQ. The CDR3 runs 15 residues. Trimming at V came to 3 bases and at J to 6 bases, leaving 3 bases not matched to a gene. CDR3 amino acids: CASSFGTGGGQPQHF. The CDR3 DNA sequence: TGTGCCAGCAGCTTCGGGACAGGGGGCGGTCAGCCCCAGCATTTT.

This clonotype was detected ten times or more. This sequence joins TRBV7-2 and TRBJ1-4, with 8 bases aligning to TRBD1. This CDR3 is 15 amino acids long. V dropped 4 bases and J dropped 4; count of bases not matched to a gene: 5. Germline lookup yields CDR1 SGHTA and CDR2 FQGNSA. The CDR3 sequence is CASSSRTGLNEKLFF. The CDR3 DNA follows: TGTGCCAGCAGCTCAAGGACAGGGCTTAATGAAAAACTGTTTTTT. Variable domain in full (rest from reference TRBV7-2 and TRBJ1-4): GAGVSQSPSNKVTEKGKDVELRCDPISGHTALYWYRQSLGQGLEFLIYFQGNSAPDKSGLPSDRFSAERTGGSVSTLTIQRTQQEDSAVYLCASSSRTGLNEKLFFGSGTQLSVL.

This clonotype was recorded at least ten times. This chain connects TRBV7-2 to TRBJ2-6, with D possibly being TRBD1 or TRBD2 (5 bases each). V was cut by 4 bases and J by 0 bases, with 13 bases left in between. The CDR3 has 17 residues. Per the germline V gene, CDR1 is SGHTA and CDR2 is FQGNSA. The DNA for the CDR3 is TGTGCCAGCAGCTCTGGGACGGGGAGCTCTGGGGCCAACGTCCTGACTTTC. Amino acids: CASSSGTGSSGANVLTF.

This clonotype was detected ten times or more. The chain joins TRBV11-2 to TRBJ2-3; D not certain. The CDR3 sequence is 11 residues long. V was shortened by 6 bases and J by 5 bases, with 6 bases between the two germline ends. The germline V gene has CDR1 SGHAT and CDR2 FQNNGV. CDR3 nucleotide sequence: TGTGCCAGCAGTTCGAGAGATACGCAGTATTTT. It encodes CASSSRDTQYF.

This clonotype was detected ten times or more. The J gene is TRBJ2-7, the V gene TRBV7-2; D gene uncertain. The CDR3 covers 12 residues. Deletions cut 5 bases from V and 6 bases from J, with 11 bases between. Per the germline V gene, CDR1 is SGHTA and CDR2 is FQGNSA. The CDR3: CASSPLEREQYF. DNA for the CDR3: TGTGCCAGCAGCCCGTTAGAGCGCGAGCAGTACTTC.

Only a few counts were recorded for this clonotype. The chain combines TRBV5-4 with TRBJ2-5; TRBD1 matches 8 bases. The CDR3 spans 16 residues. Trimming took 4 bases from V and 5 from J; bases not matched to a gene: 13. Germline V gene data show CDR1 as SGHNT and CDR2 as YYREEE (reference sequence). The CDR3 is CASSQIGQGGQETQYF. CDR3 bases: TGTGCCAGCAGCCAAATCGGACAGGGAGGACAGGAGACCCAGTACTTC.

This clonotype appeared many times. J is TRBJ2-1 and V is TRBV6-2 or TRBV6-3, with 11 bases lining up with TRBD2. The trim removed 0 bases at V and 0 bases at J, leaving 16 bases unmatched. This CDR3 is 22 amino acids long. Germline values: CDR1 MNHEY, CDR2 SVGEGT. CDR3 region: CASSYSIAPTSGARSSYNEQFF. As DNA, the CDR3 is TGTGCCAGCAGTTACTCGATTGCCCCGACTAGCGGGGCCCGGAGCTCCTACAATGAGCAGTTCTTC.

The chain uses TRBV19 and TRBJ2-1; TRBD1 matches at 9 bases. Looked up from germline, CDR1 is LNHDA and CDR2 is SQIVND (reference sequence). This CDR3 spans 16 amino acids. Germline trimming cut 0 bases from V and 3 bases from J; bases unmatched to any gene: 3. The CDR3 region has the DNA TGTGCCAGTAGTATAGAGGGGACAGGGTACTACAATGAGCAGTTCTTC. Protein sequence: CASSIEGTGYYNEQFF.

On this clonotype: At one end, the junction sequence differs from germline, possibly due to a read error. The chain is built from TRBV2 and TRBJ1-6, with D perhaps matching TRBD1 (6 bases). The germline V gene has CDR1 SNHLY and CDR2 FYNNEI. The CDR3 sequence is 15 residues long. CDR3 in amino acids: CASREGDRINSPLHF. The CDR3, as DNA: TGTGCCAGCAGGGAAGGAGACAGGATTAATTCACCCCTCCACTTT.

In this sample, this clonotype turned up many times. The rearrangement uses TRBV20-1 and TRBJ1-6; TRBD1 agrees at 10 bases. CDR3 length equals 19 residues. The trim removed 2 bases at V and 7 bases at J, leaving 17 bases unmatched. CDR1 is DFQATT, CDR2 SNEGSKA, per germline (reference sequence). CDR3 DNA sequence: TGCAGTGCTAGACGTTCACCTACCGGGACAGGGGAACCAAATTCACCCCTCCACTTT. It codes for CSARRSPTGTGEPNSPLHF.

This clonotype showed up many times. V is TRBV7-2 and J is TRBJ2-7; no clear D gene. V dropped 5 bases and J dropped 4 bases, with 9 bases sitting between them. CDR3 length equals 12 residues. Germline loops: CDR1 SGHTA, CDR2 FQGNSA. The CDR3 loop is CASSGSNYEQYF. The CDR3 DNA reads TGTGCCAGCAGCGGCAGCAATTACGAGCAGTACTTC. Drawing the rest from reference TRBV7-2 and TRBJ2-7, the complete variable domain is GAGVSQSPSNKVTEKGKDVELRCDPISGHTALYWYRQSLGQGLEFLIYFQGNSAPDKSGLPSDRFSAERTGGSVSTLTIQRTQQEDSAVYLCASSGSNYEQYFGPGTRLTVT.

The chain combines TRBV11-3 with TRBJ1-6; D call uncertain. The V gene's germline CDR1 is SGHNT and CDR2 YENEEA. Trimming removed 6 bases from V and 8 bases from J, with 11 bases in between. The CDR3 loop spans 13 amino acids. CDR3 DNA: TGTGCCAGCAGTCCTAATCCGGATTCACCCCTCCACTTT. It encodes CASSPNPDSPLHF.

There are many counts of this clonotype. The V and J genes are TRBV7-2 and TRBJ2-1, with a weak D call TRBD1 (6 bases). The CDR3 extends over 13 amino acids. V was trimmed by 5 bases and J by 8 bases, leaving 13 bases between them. Germline values: CDR1 SGHTA, CDR2 FQGNSA. The chain's CDR3 is CASSPSQGYEQFF. The CDR3 nucleotides are TGTGCCAGCAGCCCGTCACAGGGTTATGAGCAGTTCTTC. Full variable domain (remainder filled in from reference TRBV7-2 and TRBJ2-1): GAGVSQSPSNKVTEKGKDVELRCDPISGHTALYWYRQSLGQGLEFLIYFQGNSAPDKSGLPSDRFSAERTGGSVSTLTIQRTQQEDSAVYLCASSPSQGYEQFFGPGTRLTVL.

This rearrangement joins TRBV27 to TRBJ2-1, with 11 bases fitting TRBD2. The CDR3 extends over 16 amino acids. J gave up 3 bases and V 2 bases, and 3 bases lay outside the gene matches. The germline V gene encodes CDR1 MNHEY and CDR2 SMNVEV (reference sequence). The CDR3 reads CASSLRGTSGYNEQFF. The CDR3 nucleotides are TGTGCCAGCAGTTTAAGGGGGACTAGCGGCTACAATGAGCAGTTCTTC.

This clonotype showed up many times. V and J are TRBV7-8 and TRBJ1-3; no firm D call. The CDR3 is 17 amino acids. Germline loops: CDR1 SGHVS, CDR2 FQNEAQ. V gave up 2 bases and J gave up 0 bases, with 14 bases separating them. CDR3 sequence: CASSLREGQDSGNTIYF. In DNA, the CDR3 is TGTGCCAGCAGCTTAAGGGAGGGTCAAGACTCTGGAAACACCATATATTTT.

This clonotype was detected ten times or more. This chain connects TRBV7-2 to TRBJ2-3; D is undetermined. V lost 5 bases, J lost 5 bases, and 14 bases lay in between. There are 14 residues in the CDR3. CDR1 is SGHTA and CDR2 is FQGNSA in the germline V gene. The CDR3 region is CASSPPPALDTQYF. In nucleotides, the CDR3 is TGTGCCAGCAGCCCCCCACCGGCTTTAGATACGCAGTATTTT.

The chain couples TRBV28 to TRBJ1-5, with 10 nucleotides matching TRBD1. The V gene's germline CDR1 is MDHEN and CDR2 SYDVKM. This CDR3 is 16 amino acids long. V lost 5 bases and J lost 7; bases outside the gene matches: 11. The CDR3, as DNA: TGTGCCAGCAGTGTAACGGGACAGGGGCGAGGACAGCCCCAGCATTTT. Protein sequence: CASSVTGQGRGQPQHF.

This clonotype was detected many times. This chain joins TRBV7-2 and TRBJ1-3; the D gene is possibly TRBD1 (5 bases). This CDR3 is 15 amino acids long. The ends were cut back, 5 bases at V and 3 bases at J, with 14 bases in the middle. Germline V lookup: CDR1 SGHTA, CDR2 FQGNSA. The CDR3 loop reads CASSTPGSGGNTIYF. The CDR3 DNA follows: TGTGCCAGCAGCACCCCAGGGTCGGGTGGAAACACCATATATTTT.

There are many counts of this clonotype. The chain employs TRBV7-2 and TRBJ1-5; no clear D. Germline CDR1 is SGHTA and CDR2 is FQGNSA. This CDR3 region has 15 residues. V shed 1 base and J shed 4 bases, with 11 bases lying between them. In DNA, the CDR3 is TGTGCCAGCAGCTTAGACTCGGCGCCGAATCAGCCCCAGCATTTT. Translated, it gives CASSLDSAPNQPQHF.

This clonotype showed up just a few times. The genes are TRBV4-2 and TRBJ1-5; maybe TRBD1 (5 bases). Trimming cost V 1 base and J 10 bases, with 14 bases left between them. The CDR3 is made up of 14 amino acids. In germline, CDR1 is LGHNA, CDR2 YNFKEQ. CDR3 bases: TGTGCCAGCAGCCAAGTCGGGGGTGACATTCCCCAGCATTTT. Translating it yields CASSQVGGDIPQHF.

This clonotype was recorded many times. This chain connects TRBV4-3 to TRBJ2-3, with a weak D call TRBD2 (7 bases). The germline gives CDR1 LGHNA, CDR2 YSLEER. The CDR3 consists of 16 residues. V was trimmed by 3 bases and J by 4 bases, leaving 17 bases between them. DNA for the CDR3: TGCGCCAGCAGCCACAACCCAAGGGGGGGGGCAGATACGCAGTATTTT. Translated, it gives CASSHNPRGGADTQYF.

This clonotype appeared a few times. The rearrangement uses TRBV27 and TRBJ2-3, with D maybe TRBD2 (6 bases). Germline CDR1 and CDR2: MNHEY and SMNVEV (reference sequence). This CDR3 region has 15 residues. V was trimmed by 7 bases and J by 4 bases, leaving 18 bases between them. Written as DNA, the CDR3 is TGTGCCAGCAAAAGGGTGGAGGGGCCAGCAGATACGCAGTATTTT. As protein: CASKRVEGPADTQYF.

This clonotype showed up many times. The rearrangement uses TRBV5-1 and TRBJ2-7; 9 bases match TRBD2. Germline V CDR1 and CDR2: SGHRS, YFSETQ. Unmatched junction bases numbered 4, after V lost 2 bases and J lost 1 base. CDR3 length equals 15 residues. The CDR3 DNA sequence: TGCGCCAGCAGCTTCGGTAGCGGGAGTTCCTACGAGCAGTACTTC. Residues: CASSFGSGSSYEQYF.

This clonotype was counted at least ten times. The chain uses TRBV12-5 and TRBJ2-7, with D hard to call. The CDR3 loop spans 10 amino acids. Germline CDR1 LGHNT, CDR2 FRNRAP. Trimming cost V 0 bases and J 10 bases, with 4 bases left between them. The DNA for the CDR3 is TGTGCTAGTGGTTTGGTACAACAGTACTTC. It codes for CASGLVQQYF. The full variable domain, rest sourced from reference TRBV12-5 and TRBJ2-7, is DARVTQTPRHKVTEMGQEVTMRCQPILGHNTVFWYRQTMMQGLELLAYFRNRAPLDDSGMPKDRFSAEMPDATLATLKIQPSEPRDSAVYFCASGLVQQYFGPGTRLTVT.

The CDR3 is CASSLEQGAGETQYF. The CDR3, as DNA: TGTGCCAGCAGTTTGGAGCAGGGGGCCGGGGAGACCCAGTACTTC. The V and J genes are TRBV28 and TRBJ2-5; 8 positions match TRBD1. The CDR3 runs to 15 residues. With 3 bases clipped from V and 5 bases from J, the junction kept 8 bases outside the gene matches. Germline CDR1 MDHEN, CDR2 SYDVKM.

This clonotype was seen at least ten times. The genes are TRBV7-8 and TRBJ1-1; TRBD1 matches 8 bases. Germline CDR1 SGHVS, CDR2 FQNEAQ. The CDR3 consists of 15 residues. The trim removed 5 bases at V and 1 base at J, leaving 6 bases unmatched. CDR3 loop: CASSLTGVRNTEAFF. CDR3 bases: TGTGCCAGCAGCCTGACAGGGGTGAGGAACACTGAAGCTTTCTTT.

Regarding this clonotype: This sequence may be a read error, since a much larger clone differs from it by one base. The chain employs TRBV5-1 and TRBJ2-1; 13 nucleotides match TRBD2. Germline V gives CDR1 SGHRS, CDR2 YFSETQ. The ends lost 3 bases at V and 0 bases at J; junction bases unmatched: 0. The CDR3 runs to 16 residues. CDR3 loop: CASSWTSGSSYNEQFF. The CDR3 bases are TGCGCCAGCAGCTGGACTAGCGGGAGCTCCTACAATGAGCAGTTCTTC.

In its sample, this clonotype was seen many times. The CDR3 DNA reads TGTGCCATCAGTGGACCAAGCAATCAGCCCCAGCATTTT. Translation gives CAISGPSNQPQHF. The chain couples TRBV10-3 to TRBJ1-5; D gene unclear. CDR3 length: 13 amino acids. Trimming stripped 4 bases from V and 1 base from J, with 5 bases between. CDR1 and CDR2 (germline): ENHRY, SYGVKD.